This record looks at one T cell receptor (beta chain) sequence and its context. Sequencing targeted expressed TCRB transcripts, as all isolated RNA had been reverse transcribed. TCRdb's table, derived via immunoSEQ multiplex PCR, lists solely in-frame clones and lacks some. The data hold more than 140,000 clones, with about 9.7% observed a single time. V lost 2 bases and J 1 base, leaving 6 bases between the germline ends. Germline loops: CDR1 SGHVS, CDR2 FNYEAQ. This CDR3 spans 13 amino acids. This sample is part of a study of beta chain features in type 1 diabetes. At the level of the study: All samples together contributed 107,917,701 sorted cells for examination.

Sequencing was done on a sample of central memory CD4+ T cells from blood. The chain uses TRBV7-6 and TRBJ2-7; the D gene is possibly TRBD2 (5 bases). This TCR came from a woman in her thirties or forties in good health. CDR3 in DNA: TGTGCCAGCAGCTTACCGGGATCCTACGAGCAGTACTTC. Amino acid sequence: CASSLPGSYEQYF.